Listed below are T cell receptor beta chains from one sample, sequenced in a study of blood T cell repertoires in COVID-19. The repertoire was sequenced with immunoSEQ multiplex PCR; TCRdb's copy has only in-frame clones and lacks some. This sample has 84,000 or so clones; about 83% occur once, and the top ten carry 6.3%. Sequencing was performed on peripheral blood. Receptors were obtained from a man in his 70s with COVID-19, enrolled during active disease. The CDR3 runs from the conserved cysteine through the conserved F or W. A D gene is named only where the DNA matches it firmly. Clone size is stated in some rows and not others, as once, few, many or a class when expanded.

CDR3aa	CDR3nt	j_gene	v_gene	abundance	d_gene
CASSSGGVGEKLFF	TGTGCCAGCAGCTCAGGGGGAGTCGGTGAAAAACTGTTTTTT	TRBJ1-4	TRBV28	NA	TRBD1
CASSVGREWSNEQFF	TGTGCCAGCAGCGTAGGGCGGGAGTGGTCCAATGAGCAGTTCTTC	TRBJ2-1	TRBV9	NA	TRBD2
CASSQDLGGAVAGELFF	TGCGCCAGCAGCCAAGATCTGGGCGGGGCGGTCGCCGGGGAGCTGTTTTTT	TRBJ2-2	TRBV4-3	once	NA
CASSQGIERSYEQYF	TGCGCCAGCAGCCAAGGAATAGAGAGGTCCTACGAGCAGTACTTC	TRBJ2-7	TRBV4-3	NA	NA
CASSLVAGTDTQYF	TGTGCCAGCAGCTTAGTAGCGGGCACAGATACGCAGTATTTT	TRBJ2-3	TRBV7-9	medium-sized	NA
CASTGQGASGNTIYF	TGTGCCAGCACCGGACAGGGAGCCTCTGGAAACACCATATATTTT	TRBJ1-3	TRBV7-6	NA	TRBD1
CASSLGLQGGNSPLHF	TGCGCCAGCAGCCTGGGGCTGCAGGGGGGAAATTCACCCCTCCACTTT	TRBJ1-6	TRBV5-1	NA	TRBD1
CASSGQGARDEQFF	TGCGCCAGCAGTGGGCAGGGGGCTAGGGATGAGCAGTTCTTC	TRBJ2-1	TRBV10-1	NA	TRBD1
CATSPGNYGYTF	TGTGCCACCTCTCCGGGGAACTATGGCTACACCTTC	TRBJ1-2	TRBV24-1	NA	NA
CASSRGLAGKDTQYF	TGTGCCAGCAGCCGCGGACTAGCGGGGAAAGATACGCAGTATTTT	TRBJ2-3	TRBV7-2	few	TRBD2
CASGRGNEAFF	TGTGCCAGCGGAAGGGGCAATGAAGCTTTCTTT	TRBJ1-1	TRBV6-5	once	NA
CASRTGENEKLFF	TGTGCCAGCAGAACAGGGGAAAATGAAAAACTGTTTTTT	TRBJ1-4	TRBV12-3/TRBV12-4	NA	TRBD1
CASSGGQRETQYF	TGTGCCAGCAGCGGGGGACAGAGAGAGACCCAGTACTTC	TRBJ2-5	TRBV7-8	NA	TRBD1
CSVEPTGGRYTEAFF	TGCAGCGTTGAACCAACAGGAGGGAGGTACACTGAAGCTTTCTTT	TRBJ1-1	TRBV29-1	few	NA
CASSPQGAGNTIYF	TGTGCCAGCAGCCCGCAGGGCGCCGGAAACACCATATATTTT	TRBJ1-3	TRBV7-2	NA	NA
CASSYPPQAGPYNEQFF	TGTGCCAGCAGTTACCCCCCGCAGGCCGGCCCCTACAATGAGCAGTTCTTC	TRBJ2-1	TRBV6-2/TRBV6-3	NA	NA
CASSYSTGLEAFF	TGTGCCAGCAGTTATTCAACAGGCCTAGAAGCTTTCTTT	TRBJ1-1	TRBV6-5	NA	NA
CASSSPGQGLYEQYF	TGCGCCAGCAGCTCACCGGGACAGGGCTTGTACGAGCAGTACTTC	TRBJ2-7	TRBV5-1	once	TRBD1
CASRQFLNTGELFF	TGTGCCAGTCGACAGTTTTTGAACACCGGGGAGCTGTTTTTT	TRBJ2-2	TRBV19	NA	NA
CASSDRREMNEQFF	TGCGCCAGCAGTGATCGGCGGGAGATGAATGAGCAGTTCTTC	TRBJ2-1	TRBV10-1	NA	TRBD2
CASSATVRVNEKLFF	TGTGCCAGCAGCGCGACAGTCAGGGTTAATGAAAAACTGTTTTTT	TRBJ1-4	TRBV7-2	once	NA
CASSESGGVRETQYF	TGTGCCAGCAGTGAATCCGGAGGGGTCAGGGAGACCCAGTACTTC	TRBJ2-5	TRBV6-1	NA	NA